The clone carrying this T cell receptor (beta chain) was seen a handful of times. Its antigen is not identified. Assay used: immunoSEQ multiplex PCR; TCRdb lists only in-frame clones, some missing. The data hold approximately 32,000 clones, with approximately 70% observed a single time. The data belong to a study of radiotherapy plus CTLA-4 blockade in lung cancer. Study results and limitations: Researchers report tumor-derived TCR clones expanding in blood after radiotherapy plus ipilimumab.

The CDR3 runs 15 residues. Germline assignment: CDR1 LNHDA and CDR2 SQIVND (reference sequence). V trimming: 5 bases; J trimming: 8 bases; junction bases outside the gene matches: 6. The chain joins TRBV19 to TRBJ2-1, with 13 bases identical to TRBD2. The sequences come from peripheral blood, collected from a patient treated with radiotherapy plus ipilimumab. The sequence came from a human donor with non-small cell lung cancer who had stable disease on radiotherapy plus ipilimumab. CDR3 coding DNA: TGTGCCAGTAGTTGGGGGACTAGCGGGACTTATGAGCAGTTCTTC. This gives the protein CASSWGTSGTYEQFF.